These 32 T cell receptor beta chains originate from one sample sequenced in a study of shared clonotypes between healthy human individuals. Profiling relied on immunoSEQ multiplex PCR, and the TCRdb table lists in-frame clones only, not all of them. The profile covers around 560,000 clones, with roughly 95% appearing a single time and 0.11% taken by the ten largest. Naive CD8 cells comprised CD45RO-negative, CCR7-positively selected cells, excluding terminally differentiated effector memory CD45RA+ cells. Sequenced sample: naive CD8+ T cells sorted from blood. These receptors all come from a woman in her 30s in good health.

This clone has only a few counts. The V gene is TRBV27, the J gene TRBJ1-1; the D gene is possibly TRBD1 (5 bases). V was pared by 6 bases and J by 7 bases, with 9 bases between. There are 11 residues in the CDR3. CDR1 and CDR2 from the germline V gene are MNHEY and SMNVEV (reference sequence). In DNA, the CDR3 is TGTGCCAGCAGAACAACAGGTGAAGCTTTCTTT. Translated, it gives CASRTTGEAFF.

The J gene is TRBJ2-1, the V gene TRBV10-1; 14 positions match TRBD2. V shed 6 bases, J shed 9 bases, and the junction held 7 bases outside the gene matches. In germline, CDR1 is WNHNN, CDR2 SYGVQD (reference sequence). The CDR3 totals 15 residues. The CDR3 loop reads CASSGTSGRGVEQFF. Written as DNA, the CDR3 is TGCGCCAGCAGCGGGACTAGCGGGAGAGGTGTTGAGCAGTTCTTC.

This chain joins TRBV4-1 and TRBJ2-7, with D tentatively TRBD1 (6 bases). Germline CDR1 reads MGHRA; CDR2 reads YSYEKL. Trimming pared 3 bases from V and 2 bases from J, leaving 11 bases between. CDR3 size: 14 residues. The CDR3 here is CASSQTRGPYEQYF. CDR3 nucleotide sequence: TGCGCCAGCAGCCAGACCAGGGGTCCCTACGAGCAGTACTTC.

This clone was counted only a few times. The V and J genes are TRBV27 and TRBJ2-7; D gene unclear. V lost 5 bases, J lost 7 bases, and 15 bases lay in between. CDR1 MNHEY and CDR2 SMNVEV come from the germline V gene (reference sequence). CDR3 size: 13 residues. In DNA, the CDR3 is TGTGCCAGCAGTCCGACCTCTCCCGGAGAGCAGTACTTC. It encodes CASSPTSPGEQYF.

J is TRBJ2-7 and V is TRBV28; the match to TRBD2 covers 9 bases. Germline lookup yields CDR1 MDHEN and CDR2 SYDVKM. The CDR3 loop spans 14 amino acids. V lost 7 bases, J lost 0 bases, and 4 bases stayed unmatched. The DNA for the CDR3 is TGTGCCAGCACCGCTAGCGGGACCTCCTACGAGCAGTACTTC. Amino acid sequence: CASTASGTSYEQYF.

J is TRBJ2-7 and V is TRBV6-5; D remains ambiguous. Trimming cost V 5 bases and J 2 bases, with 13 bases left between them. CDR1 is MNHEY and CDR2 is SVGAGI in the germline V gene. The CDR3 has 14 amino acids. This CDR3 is CASSPQSLTYEQYF. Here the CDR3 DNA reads TGTGCCAGCAGTCCACAGAGTTTAACCTACGAGCAGTACTTC.

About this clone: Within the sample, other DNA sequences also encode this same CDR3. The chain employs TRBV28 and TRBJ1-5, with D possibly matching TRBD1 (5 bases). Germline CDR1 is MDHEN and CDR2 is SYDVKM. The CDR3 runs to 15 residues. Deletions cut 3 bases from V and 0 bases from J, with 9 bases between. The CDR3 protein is CASSLGPYSNQPQHF. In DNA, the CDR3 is TGTGCCAGCAGTTTGGGACCGTATAGCAATCAGCCCCAGCATTTT.

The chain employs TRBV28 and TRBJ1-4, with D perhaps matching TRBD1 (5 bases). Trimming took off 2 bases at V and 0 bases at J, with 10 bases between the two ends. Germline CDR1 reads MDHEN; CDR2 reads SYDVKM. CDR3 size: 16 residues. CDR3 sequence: CASSLGTVATNEKLFF. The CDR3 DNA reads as TGTGCCAGCAGTTTAGGGACGGTTGCAACTAATGAAAAACTGTTTTTT.

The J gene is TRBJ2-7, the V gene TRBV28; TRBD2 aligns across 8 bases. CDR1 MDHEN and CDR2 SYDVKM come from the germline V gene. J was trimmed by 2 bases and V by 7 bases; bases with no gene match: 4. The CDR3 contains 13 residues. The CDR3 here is CASTWTSTYEQYF. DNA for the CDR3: TGTGCCAGCACATGGACTAGCACCTACGAGCAGTACTTC.

CDR3 loop: CASSVGGRALNYGYTF. The CDR3 DNA sequence: TGTGCCAGCAGCGTAGGGGGCAGGGCTCTCAACTATGGCTACACCTTC. The rearrangement links TRBV9 to TRBJ1-2; weak D call: TRBD1 (5 bases). CDR3 length: 16 amino acids. The ends were cut back, 0 bases at V and 2 bases at J, with 14 bases in the middle. Germline CDR1 SGDLS, CDR2 YYNGEE. The full variable domain, in which reference TRBV9 and TRBJ1-2 provide the parts outside the CDR3, is DSGVTQTPKHLITATGQRVTLRCSPRSGDLSVYWYQQSLDQGLQFLIQYYNGEERAKGNILERFSAQQFPDLHSELNLSSLELGDSALYFCASSVGGRALNYGYTFGSGTRLTVV.

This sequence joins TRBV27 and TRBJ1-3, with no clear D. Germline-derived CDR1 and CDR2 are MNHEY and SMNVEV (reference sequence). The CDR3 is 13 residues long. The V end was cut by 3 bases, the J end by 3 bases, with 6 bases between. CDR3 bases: TGTGCCAGCAGTTTCGCGGGTGGAAACACCATATATTTT. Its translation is CASSFAGGNTIYF.

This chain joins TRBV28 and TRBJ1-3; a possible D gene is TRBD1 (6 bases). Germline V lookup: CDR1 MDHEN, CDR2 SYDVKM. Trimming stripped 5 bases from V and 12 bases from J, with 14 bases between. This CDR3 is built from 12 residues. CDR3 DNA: TGTGCCAGCAGTCACACAGGGCCCCGCATATATTTT. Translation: CASSHTGPRIYF.

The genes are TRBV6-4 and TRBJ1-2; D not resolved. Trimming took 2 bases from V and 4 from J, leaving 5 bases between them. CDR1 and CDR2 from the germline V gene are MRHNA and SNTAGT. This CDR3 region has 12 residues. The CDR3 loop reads CASSDGAYGYTF. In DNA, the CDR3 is TGTGCCAGCAGTGACGGAGCCTATGGCTACACCTTC.

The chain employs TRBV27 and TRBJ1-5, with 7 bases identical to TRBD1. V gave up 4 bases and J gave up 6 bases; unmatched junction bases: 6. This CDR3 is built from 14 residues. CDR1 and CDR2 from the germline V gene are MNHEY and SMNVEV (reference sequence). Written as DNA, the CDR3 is TGTGCCAGCAGTTCCATACAGGGGACTCAGCCCCAGCATTTT. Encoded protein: CASSSIQGTQPQHF.

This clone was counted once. Here the CDR3 reads CASSPWTLGHYGYTF. The CDR3 DNA sequence: TGTGCCAGCAGCCCATGGACCCTTGGTCACTATGGCTACACCTTC. The chain has TRBV11-2 and TRBJ1-2; D is undetermined. The CDR3 runs 15 residues. Germline V lookup: CDR1 SGHAT, CDR2 FQNNGV. V gave up 5 bases and J gave up 3 bases, with 16 bases separating them.

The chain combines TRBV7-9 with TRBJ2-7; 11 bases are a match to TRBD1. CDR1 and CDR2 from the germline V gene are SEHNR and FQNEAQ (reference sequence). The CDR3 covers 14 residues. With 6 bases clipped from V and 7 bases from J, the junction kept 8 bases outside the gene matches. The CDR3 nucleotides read TGTGCCAGCAGTGGACAGGGGGCCGATCCGGAGCAGTACTTC. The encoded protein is CASSGQGADPEQYF.

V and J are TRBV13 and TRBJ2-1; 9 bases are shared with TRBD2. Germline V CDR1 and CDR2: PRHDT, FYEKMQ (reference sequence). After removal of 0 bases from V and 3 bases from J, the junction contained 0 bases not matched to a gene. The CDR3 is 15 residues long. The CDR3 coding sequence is TGTGCCAGCAGCTTAGGTAGCGGGAGCTACAATGAGCAGTTCTTC. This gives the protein CASSLGSGSYNEQFF.

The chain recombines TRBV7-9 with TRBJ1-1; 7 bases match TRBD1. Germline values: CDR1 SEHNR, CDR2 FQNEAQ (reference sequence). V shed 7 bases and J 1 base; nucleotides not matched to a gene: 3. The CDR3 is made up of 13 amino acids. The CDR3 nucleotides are TGTGCCAGCAACACAGGGGCGAACACTGAAGCTTTCTTT. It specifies CASNTGANTEAFF.

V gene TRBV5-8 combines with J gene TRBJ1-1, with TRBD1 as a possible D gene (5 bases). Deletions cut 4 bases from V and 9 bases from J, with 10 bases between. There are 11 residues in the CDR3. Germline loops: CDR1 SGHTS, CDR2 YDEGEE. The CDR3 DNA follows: TGTGCCAGCAGCGTAGGGACCCAAGCTTTCTTT. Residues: CASSVGTQAFF.

In DNA, the CDR3 is TGTGCCAGCAGCTTACCTCAGGGAGGGTCGCTGACCTCCTACGAGCAGTACTTC. Protein sequence: CASSLPQGGSLTSYEQYF. The V and J genes are TRBV11-2 and TRBJ2-5; 7 bases line up with TRBD2. With the DNA end fitting TRBJ2-7 better, the J assignment may be wrong. The CDR3 totals 18 residues. CDR1 and CDR2 from the germline V gene are SGHAT and FQNNGV.

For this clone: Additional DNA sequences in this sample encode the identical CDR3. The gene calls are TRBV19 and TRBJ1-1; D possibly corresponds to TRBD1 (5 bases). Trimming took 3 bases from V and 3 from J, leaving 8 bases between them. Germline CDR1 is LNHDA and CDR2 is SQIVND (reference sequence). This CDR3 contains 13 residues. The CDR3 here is CASSIRGYTEAFF. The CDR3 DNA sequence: TGTGCCAGTAGTATCCGGGGGTACACTGAAGCTTTCTTT.

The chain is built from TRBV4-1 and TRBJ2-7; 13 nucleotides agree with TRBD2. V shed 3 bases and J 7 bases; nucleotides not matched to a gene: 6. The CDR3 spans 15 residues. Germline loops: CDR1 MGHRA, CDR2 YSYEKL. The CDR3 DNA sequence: TGCGCCAGCAGCCAGTCCTGGACTAGCGGGAGTGAGCAGTACTTC. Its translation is CASSQSWTSGSEQYF.

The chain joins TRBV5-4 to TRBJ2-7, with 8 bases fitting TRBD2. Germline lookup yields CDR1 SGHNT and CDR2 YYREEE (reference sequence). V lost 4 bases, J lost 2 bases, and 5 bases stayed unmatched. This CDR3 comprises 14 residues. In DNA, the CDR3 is TGTGCCAGCAGCCGGGGACTAGAAACCTACGAGCAGTACTTC. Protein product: CASSRGLETYEQYF. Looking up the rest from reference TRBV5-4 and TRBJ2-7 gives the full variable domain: ETGVTQSPTHLIKTRGQQVTLRCSSQSGHNTVSWYQQALGQGPQFIFQYYREEENGRGNFPPRFSGLQFPNYSSELNVNALELDDSALYLCASSRGLETYEQYFGPGTRLTVT.

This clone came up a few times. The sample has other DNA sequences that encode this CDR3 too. The CDR3 nucleotides are TGTGCCAGCAGCTTGGGTGCGTACGAGCAGTACTTC. It is translated as CASSLGAYEQYF. The V gene is TRBV11-2, the J gene TRBJ2-7; no clear D. Germline V CDR1 and CDR2: SGHAT, FQNNGV. With 3 bases removed from V and 4 bases from J, the gap between germline ends came to 7 bases. There are 12 residues in the CDR3.

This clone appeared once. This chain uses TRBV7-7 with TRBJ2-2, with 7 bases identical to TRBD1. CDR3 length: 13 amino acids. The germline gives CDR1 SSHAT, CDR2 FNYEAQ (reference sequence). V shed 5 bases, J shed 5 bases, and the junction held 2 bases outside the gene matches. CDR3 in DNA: TGTGCCAGCAGCCTGGACAGGACCGGGGAGCTGTTTTTT. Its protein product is CASSLDRTGELFF.

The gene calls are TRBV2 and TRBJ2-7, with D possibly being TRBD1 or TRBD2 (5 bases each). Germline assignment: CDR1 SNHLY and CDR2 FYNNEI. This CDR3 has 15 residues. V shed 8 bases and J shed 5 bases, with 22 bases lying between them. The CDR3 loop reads CASQQDSPLSHEQYF. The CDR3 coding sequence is TGTGCCAGCCAACAGGACTCACCCCTAAGCCACGAGCAGTACTTC.

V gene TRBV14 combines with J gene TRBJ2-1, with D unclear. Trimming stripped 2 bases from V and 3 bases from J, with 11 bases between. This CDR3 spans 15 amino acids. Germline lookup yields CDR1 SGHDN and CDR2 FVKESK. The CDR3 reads CASSQHLDYYNEQFF. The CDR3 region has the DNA TGTGCCAGCAGCCAACACCTTGATTACTACAATGAGCAGTTCTTC. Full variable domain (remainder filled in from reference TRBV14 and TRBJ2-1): EAGVTQFPSHSVIEKGQTVTLRCDPISGHDNLYWYRRVMGKEIKFLLHFVKESKQDESGMPNNRFLAERTGGTYSTLKVQPAELEDSGVYFCASSQHLDYYNEQFFGPGTRLTVL.

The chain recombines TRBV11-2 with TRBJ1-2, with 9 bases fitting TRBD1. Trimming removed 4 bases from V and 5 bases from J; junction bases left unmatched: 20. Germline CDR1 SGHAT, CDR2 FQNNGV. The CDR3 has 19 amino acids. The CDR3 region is CASSWDPQGAGANYYGYTF. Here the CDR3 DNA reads TGTGCCAGCAGCTGGGACCCACAGGGGGCGGGGGCTAACTATTATGGCTACACCTTC.

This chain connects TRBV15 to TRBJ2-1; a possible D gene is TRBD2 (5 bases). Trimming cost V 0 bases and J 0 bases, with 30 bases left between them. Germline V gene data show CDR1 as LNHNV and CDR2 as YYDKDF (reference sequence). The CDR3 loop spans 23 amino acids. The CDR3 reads CATSRDIVFAGQISSSSYNEQFF. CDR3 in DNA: TGTGCCACCAGCAGAGATATCGTTTTTGCGGGCCAAATAAGTAGTAGCTCCTACAATGAGCAGTTCTTC.

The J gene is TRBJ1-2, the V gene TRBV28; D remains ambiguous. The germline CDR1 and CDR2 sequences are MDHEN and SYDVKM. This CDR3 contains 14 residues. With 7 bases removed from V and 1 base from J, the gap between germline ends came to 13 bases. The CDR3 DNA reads TGTGCCAGCAACCCGCATGGGGATAACTATGGCTACACCTTC. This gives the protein CASNPHGDNYGYTF.

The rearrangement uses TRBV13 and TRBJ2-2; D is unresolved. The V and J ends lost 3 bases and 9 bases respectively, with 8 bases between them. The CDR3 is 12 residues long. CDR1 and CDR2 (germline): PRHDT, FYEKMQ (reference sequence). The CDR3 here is CASSFMARELFF. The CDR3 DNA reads TGTGCCAGCAGCTTCATGGCCCGGGAGCTGTTTTTT. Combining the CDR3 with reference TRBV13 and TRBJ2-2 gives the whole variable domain AAGVIQSPRHLIKEKRETATLKCYPIPRHDTVYWYQQGPGQDPQFLISFYEKMQSDKGSIPDRFSAQQFSDYHSELNMSSLELGDSALYFCASSFMARELFFGEGSRLTVL.

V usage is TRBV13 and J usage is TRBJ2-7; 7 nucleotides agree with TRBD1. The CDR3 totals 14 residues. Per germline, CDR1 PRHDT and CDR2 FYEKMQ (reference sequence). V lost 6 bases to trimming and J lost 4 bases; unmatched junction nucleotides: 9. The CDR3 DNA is TGTGCCAGCAGAAGACAGGGTGTGGCATACGAGCAGTACTTC. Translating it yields CASRRQGVAYEQYF.